This TCR beta chain was sequenced in a study of blood T cells in healthy people across ages (dated by TCRdb to the mid-2010s). Notes on the research overall: Template switching captured roughly one uniquely barcoded TCR beta cDNA molecule per two T cells in model experiments. For two donors (one aged 18 to 30 and one aged 80 or older), the study analyzed two additional independent replicas of 1 million unique cDNA reads from the same blood draw. The study measured age-related changes in TCR beta repertoire diversity using deep sequencing normalized with unique cDNA molecular identifiers. The donors were split into four age groups: young (average 16 years), middle-aged (39), aged (approximately 59) and long-lived (more than 80). To avoid experimental bias, donors of different ages were randomly spread across the sequencing lanes. Here is what the overall study found, with its caveats: A strong correlation was found between observed TCR beta diversity and the percentage of naive T cells measured by flow cytometry. Observed TCR beta diversity per million T cells fell roughly linearly with age, and a significant reduction was already apparent by age approximately 40. Compared with the aged group, more naive CD4+ T cells, fewer expanded clones and increased TCR diversity were shown by the long-lived group, suggesting age selection. Because the CMV infection status of the donors was unknown, age-related changes in expanded clonotypes may potentially have been confounded. Estimates of total diversity from one million sequenced T cells were regarded as lower bounds and underestimates. Because profiling used bulk unsorted PBMCs, naive and antigen-experienced compartments could not be compared conclusively.

Systemically healthy Caucasian individuals from Russia, around 38 in total and aged roughly 6 to 95 years, were included as donors. Around 10 milliliters of peripheral blood were collected from each donor into EDTA-treated Vacutainer tubes. PBMCs were isolated by Ficoll-Paque density-gradient centrifugation, with at least 6 million obtained per sample. Total RNA was extracted from PBMCs with Trizol reagent, with at least 5 micrograms obtained per sample. For every donor, an aliquot of PBMCs went through flow cytometry to measure the percentages of naive CD45RAhigh/CD27high T cells. Worth noting for this clonotype: Its specific antigen is unknown. The junction does not match germline at one end; this may be a read error.

There are 15 amino acids in the CDR3, from cysteine to phenylalanine inclusive. Only CDR3 DNA remains: 45 bases, in frame from the first base. CDR1 and CDR2, looked up from the germline V gene, are SGHTA and FQGNSA. The library was produced with 5' RACE. The instrument given in TCRdb is Illumina HiSeq 2500. A second PCR of roughly 7 to 11 cycles was run with a J-beta primer mix and a sample-barcoded 5' primer. A template-switch 5' adaptor carrying 12 random nucleotides introduced a unique molecular identifier onto each TCR beta cDNA molecule. At least 2.5 million CDR3-containing paired-end reads were obtained from each sample. All of the RNA was converted into first-strand cDNA using the Mint cDNA synthesis kit, with a TRBC-specific oligonucleotide serving as the primer. All cDNA was treated with uracil-DNA glycosylase and then went through a first 18-cycle PCR with the universal primers M1SS and BC2_uni_R. On the study's bioinformatics: For normalization, 1 million high-quality reads, each with a distinct molecular identifier, were randomly selected from each sample. Reads with shared molecular identifiers were discarded instead of being binned into consensus sequences. MiTCR, set to a Q25 quality threshold and the strictest error-elimination algorithm, was used for CDR3 identification, clonotype clustering and error correction. A nonparametric unseen species model with Euler transformation was used to estimate lower-bound total TCR beta diversity. TCRdb redid the processing of the public reads, applying fastp at Q25 and MiXCR, and retained in-frame beta chains. Each entry merges the rows of one CDR3 protein and shows their most common DNA and genes. What appears here as the V and J calls and clone size reflects TCRdb's work, not the paper's. The sample contains some 900,000 distinct CDR3 sequences, around 46% of them found a single time. The ten largest clones capture roughly an eighth of the sample.

The sequenced sample was blood. This receptor was taken from a man aged 30-40 years in good health. The receptor chain draws on TRBV7-2 and TRBJ2-1, with the D gene not clear enough to name. CDR3 reads: CVSSLSPALYNEQFF. The sequence in DNA is TGTGTCAGCAGCTTATCACCAGCCCTGTACAATGAGCAGTTCTTC.